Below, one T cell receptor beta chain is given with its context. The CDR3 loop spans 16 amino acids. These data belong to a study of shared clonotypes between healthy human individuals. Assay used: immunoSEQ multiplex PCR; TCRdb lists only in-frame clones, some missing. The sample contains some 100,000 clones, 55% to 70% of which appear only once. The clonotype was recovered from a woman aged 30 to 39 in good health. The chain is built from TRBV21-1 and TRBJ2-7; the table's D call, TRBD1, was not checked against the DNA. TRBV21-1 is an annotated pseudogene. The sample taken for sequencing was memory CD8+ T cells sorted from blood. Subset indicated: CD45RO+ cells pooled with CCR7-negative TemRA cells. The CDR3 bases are TGTGCCAGCAGCAAGGTCGGTCTGCGGACCAGGGGGGAGCAGTACTTC. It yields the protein CASSKVGLRTRGEQYF.